The present T cell receptor beta chain was sequenced within a study of shared clonotypes between healthy human individuals. Bulk PBMC genomic DNA spanned ten immunoSEQ deep plates. Profiling relied on immunoSEQ multiplex PCR, and the TCRdb table lists in-frame clones only, not all of them. The table lists 450,000 to 500,000 clones, 60% to 80% of them singletons. This clone showed up just a few times. Antigen specificity is unknown. The study's findings and limits: In having few donors, the study represented limited genetic and exposure-history diversity.

CDR3 length: 13 amino acids. The ends were cut back, 4 bases at V and 0 bases at J, with 7 bases in the middle. Germline lookup yields CDR1 GTSNPN and CDR2 SVGIG (reference sequence). The V call is TRBV30, the J call TRBJ1-3; no clear D gene. This clonotype originated in a woman aged 40 to 50 in good health. Some clones in this sample may be carry-over from other donors' samples. The specimen sequenced was PBMCs. CDR3 amino acids: CAWTPGSGNTIYF. The CDR3 DNA is TGTGCCTGGACCCCCGGCTCTGGAAACACCATATATTTT.